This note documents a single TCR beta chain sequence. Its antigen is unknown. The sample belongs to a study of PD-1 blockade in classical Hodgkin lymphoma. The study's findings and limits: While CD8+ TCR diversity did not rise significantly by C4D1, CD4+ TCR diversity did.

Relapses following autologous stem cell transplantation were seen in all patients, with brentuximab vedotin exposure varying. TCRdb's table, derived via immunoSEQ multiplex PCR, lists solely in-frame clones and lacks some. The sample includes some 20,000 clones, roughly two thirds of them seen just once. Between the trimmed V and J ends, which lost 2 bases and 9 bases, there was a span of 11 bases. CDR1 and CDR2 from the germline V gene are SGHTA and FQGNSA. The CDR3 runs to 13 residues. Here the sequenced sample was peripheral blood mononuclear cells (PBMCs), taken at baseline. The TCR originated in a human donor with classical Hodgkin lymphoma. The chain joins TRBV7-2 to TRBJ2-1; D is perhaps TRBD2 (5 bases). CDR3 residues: CASSLLGRGEQFF. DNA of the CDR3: TGTGCCAGCAGCTTACTCGGCCGGGGTGAGCAGTTCTTC.